This T cell receptor (beta chain) was found in a study of CD8+ T cells in alopecia areata. Study-level information: Scoring of severity for treated patients was based on percentage of affected scalp area.

In each case, RNA was isolated and then reverse transcribed into cDNA as the sequencing template. Produced via immunoSEQ multiplex PCR; TCRdb's table is partial and in-frame only. Of approximately 140,000 clones listed, about 88% were seen once; the top ten hold over 10%. Indicated treatment: oral pan-JAK inhibitor, 5-10 mg twice daily. Looked up from germline, CDR1 is SGHDT and CDR2 is YYEEEE. Trimming took 2 bases from V and 6 from J, leaving 7 bases between them. The CDR3 has 12 amino acids. The sequenced sample was CD8+ T cells sorted from blood, obtained at week 4, from a patient treated with tofacitinib. This rearrangement joins TRBV5-6 to TRBJ2-3; D gene ambiguous. The TCR was taken from a human donor with alopecia areata. The CDR3 here is CASSFYGDTQYF. Written as DNA, the CDR3 is TGTGCCAGCAGCTTCTATGGGGATACGCAGTATTTT.